This record concerns one T cell receptor beta chain sequence. This sample stems from a study of CD8 T cells in Susac syndrome. Germline CDR1 reads SEHNR; CDR2 reads FQNEAQ (reference sequence). The V gene lost 4 bases and the J gene lost 5 bases, with 9 bases spanning the gap. The CDR3 has 13 residues. The authors reverse transcribed about 0.5 to 1 ug RNA with random hexamers. TCRdb reprocessed the immunoSEQ multiplex PCR reads via MiXCR and lists one record per CDR3 protein. Of 180,000 or so distinct CDR3 sequences in the sample, 95% were seen once. This receptor was obtained from a human donor in good health. The sequenced sample consisted of CD4+ T cells from PBMCs. The V call is TRBV7-9, the J call TRBJ1-5; the D is unclear. The CDR3: CASSYGLDQPQHF. The CDR3 bases are TGTGCCAGCAGCTACGGACTTGATCAGCCCCAGCATTTT.